Listed here are 17 T cell receptor beta chains from one sample, sequenced in a study of shared T cell receptors in the human thymus. Libraries were prepared by immunoSEQ multiplex PCR; TCRdb keeps only in-frame clonotypes and omits some of them. The sample has 650,000 to 950,000 clones, roughly 88% seen once. This sample was also put to use in a study of human thymus T cells.

The sample was thymocytes. The receptors originated from a girl under three years old with a congenital heart defect.

The genes are TRBV6-8 and TRBJ2-7, with D maybe TRBD1 (5 bases). From germline, CDR1 is MNHGY and CDR2 SAAAGT. The germline V and J ends were trimmed by 8 bases and 7 bases, with 21 bases remaining between them. The CDR3 length is 14 residues. The CDR3 protein is CASLTIQVPDEQYF. Here the CDR3 DNA reads TGTGCCAGCTTAACCATACAGGTCCCAGATGAGCAGTACTTC.

J is TRBJ1-4 and V is TRBV4-1; 9 bases match TRBD1. V trimming: 0 bases; J trimming: 10 bases; junction bases outside the gene matches: 15. The CDR3 totals 18 residues. Germline lookup yields CDR1 MGHRA and CDR2 YSYEKL. CDR3 protein: CASSQDSGTGRNVGKLFF. The CDR3 region has the DNA TGCGCCAGCAGCCAAGATTCCGGGACAGGGAGAAATGTGGGAAAACTGTTTTTT.

This clone was picked up one time. The chain joins TRBV7-8 to TRBJ2-1; 10 bases line up with TRBD2. The germline gives CDR1 SGHVS, CDR2 FQNEAQ. The V gene end was trimmed by 2 bases and the J gene end by 6 bases; junction bases not matched to a gene: 7. This CDR3 is built from 16 residues. In DNA form, the CDR3 reads TGTGCCAGCAGCTTAAGGGTAGCGGGGGGTCGCAATGAGCAGTTCTTC. Its protein is CASSLRVAGGRNEQFF.

This clone has a handful of counts. This chain links TRBV6-5 with TRBJ2-7; TRBD2 might be the D (6 bases). Germline-derived CDR1 and CDR2 are MNHEY and SVGAGI. This CDR3 has 16 residues. V was pared by 1 base and J by 3 bases, with 16 bases between. The CDR3 sequence is CASSYLGGQGLYEQYF. DNA for the CDR3: TGTGCCAGCAGTTACTTGGGAGGTCAGGGTCTCTACGAGCAGTACTTC.

The V and J genes are TRBV10-2 and TRBJ1-1; 7 bases map to TRBD1. V shed 11 bases and J 4 bases; nucleotides not matched to a gene: 7. Germline CDR1 reads WSHSY; CDR2 reads SAAADI. The CDR3 sequence is 12 residues long. The CDR3 sequence is CAAQTGLTEAFF. The CDR3 region has the DNA TGCGCCGCCCAGACAGGGCTCACTGAAGCTTTCTTT.

For the CDR3, the DNA is TGTGCCAGCAGCTTCGACAAGGAGCAGTACTTC. Protein: CASSFDKEQYF. The chain joins TRBV7-9 to TRBJ2-7; D gene ambiguous. V gave up 3 bases and J gave up 7 bases, with 7 bases separating them. The CDR3 is 11 residues long. Germline CDR1 is SEHNR and CDR2 is FQNEAQ (reference sequence).

The chain combines TRBV12-5 with TRBJ1-2; 8 bases fit TRBD1. The CDR3 is 15 amino acids. Germline V gene sequence: CDR1 LGHNT, CDR2 FRNRAP. Trimming cost V 0 bases and J 4 bases; bases outside gene matches: 4. CDR3 loop: CASGLVAGGVYGYTF. In DNA, the CDR3 is TGTGCTAGTGGTTTGGTAGCAGGGGGCGTCTATGGCTACACCTTC.

The genes are TRBV11-2 and TRBJ1-5; unclear D gene. In germline, CDR1 is SGHAT, CDR2 FQNNGV. Trimming took 5 bases from V and 2 from J, leaving 10 bases between them. This CDR3 comprises 14 residues. The DNA of the CDR3 is TGTGCCAGCAGCCTCGGCACAGGCAATCAGCCCCAGCATTTT. Translation gives CASSLGTGNQPQHF.

The genes are TRBV5-1 and TRBJ2-2; possibly TRBD1 for D (6 bases). The CDR3 covers 15 residues. Trimming removed 4 bases from V and 4 bases from J, with 14 bases in between. In germline, CDR1 is SGHRS, CDR2 YFSETQ. CDR3 bases: TGCGCCAGCAGCCGGTCCCAGGGGTCCACCGGGGAGCTGTTTTTT. It is translated as CASSRSQGSTGELFF. Full variable domain (missing parts from reference TRBV5-1 and TRBJ2-2): KAGVTQTPRYLIKTRGQQVTLSCSPISGHRSVSWYQQTPGQGLQFLFEYFSETQRNKGNFPGRFSGRQFSNSRSEMNVSTLELGDSALYLCASSRSQGSTGELFFGEGSRLTVL.

Comments on this clone: At one boundary the junction diverges from the germline segment, which might be a read error. Other DNA sequences in the sample encode the same CDR3. This chain links TRBV19 with TRBJ1-6; 7 bases fit TRBD1. The CDR3 is 15 amino acids. Germline V gene sequence: CDR1 LNHDA, CDR2 SQIVND (reference sequence). CDR3 in amino acids: CASSIDDRANSPLHF. The CDR3 region has the DNA TGTGCCAGTAGTATAGACGACAGGGCTAATTCCCCCCTCCACTTT.

V and J are TRBV7-6 and TRBJ1-2; 9 bases match TRBD1. The ends lost 5 bases at V and 5 bases at J; junction bases unmatched: 6. CDR1 is SGHVS and CDR2 is FNYEAQ in the germline V gene. The CDR3 covers 14 residues. CDR3 in amino acids: CASSPGTGYYGYTF. Here the CDR3 DNA reads TGTGCCAGCAGCCCCGGGACAGGGTATTATGGCTACACCTTC.

This clone came up once. The chain joins TRBV2 to TRBJ1-2; TRBD1 matches at 7 bases. Trimming removed 8 bases from V and 8 bases from J; junction bases left unmatched: 8. The CDR3 covers 12 residues. Germline-derived CDR1 and CDR2 are SNHLY and FYNNEI. CDR3 protein: CASDRAGVGYTF. CDR3 DNA: TGTGCCAGCGACAGGGCCGGAGTAGGCTACACCTTC. The full variable domain, its missing parts supplied by reference TRBV2 and TRBJ1-2, is EPEVTQTPSHQVTQMGQEVILRCVPISNHLYFYWYRQILGQKVEFLVSFYNNEISEKSEIFDDQFSVERPDGSNFTLKIRSTKLEDSAMYFCASDRAGVGYTFGSGTRLTVV.

This clone occurred once. V usage is TRBV16 and J usage is TRBJ2-7; 9 nucleotides match TRBD2. The CDR3 runs to 14 residues. Germline assignment: CDR1 KGHSY and CDR2 FQNENV. J lost 2 bases, V lost 4 bases, and 3 bases had no gene match. CDR3 residues: CASSRGGDAYEQYF. The CDR3 DNA is TGTGCCAGCAGCCGCGGGGGGGACGCCTACGAGCAGTACTTC. The full variable domain, rest sourced from reference TRBV16 and TRBJ2-7, is GEEVAQTPKHLVRGEGQKAKLYCAPIKGHSYVFWYQQVLKNEFKFLISFQNENVFDETGMPKERFSAKCLPNSPCSLEIQATKLEDSAVYFCASSRGGDAYEQYFGPGTRLTVT.

The chain recombines TRBV5-1 with TRBJ1-2; D not certain. Germline V gives CDR1 SGHRS, CDR2 YFSETQ. This CDR3 is built from 18 residues. Trimming pared 1 base from V and 3 bases from J, leaving 22 bases between. CDR3 nucleotide sequence: TGCGCCAGCAGCTTGTGGCCCAAAAACAAAAGAGGAGACTATGGCTACACCTTC. Protein product: CASSLWPKNKRGDYGYTF. Filled out from reference TRBV5-1 and TRBJ1-2, the complete variable domain reads KAGVTQTPRYLIKTRGQQVTLSCSPISGHRSVSWYQQTPGQGLQFLFEYFSETQRNKGNFPGRFSGRQFSNSRSEMNVSTLELGDSALYLCASSLWPKNKRGDYGYTFGSGTRLTVV.

The V gene is TRBV30, the J gene TRBJ1-6, with TRBD1 as a possible D gene (6 bases). Germline V lookup: CDR1 GTSNPN, CDR2 SVGIG (reference sequence). V was shortened by 7 bases and J by 17 bases, with 12 bases between the two germline ends. CDR3 size: 9 residues. The CDR3 nucleotides read TGTGCCTACCGACAGGCTTTCCACTTT. Residues: CAYRQAFHF.

The chain couples TRBV6-5 to TRBJ2-2, with a tentative D call TRBD2 (6 bases). Germline V CDR1 and CDR2: MNHEY, SVGAGI. This CDR3 is 15 amino acids long. V was pared by 5 bases and J by 3 bases, with 13 bases between. The CDR3 region is CASSTRDSYTGELFF. Written as DNA, the CDR3 is TGTGCCAGCAGTACCCGGGACTCTTACACCGGGGAGCTGTTTTTT.

The chain joins TRBV29-1 to TRBJ1-1; D possibly corresponds to TRBD1 (5 bases). Germline V lookup: CDR1 SQVTM, CDR2 ANQGSEA. V lost 7 bases, J lost 2 bases, and 11 bases lay in between. The CDR3 consists of 12 residues. Here the CDR3 reads CSGRQRNTEAFF. In nucleotides, the CDR3 is TGCAGCGGCCGACAGAGAAACACTGAAGCTTTCTTT.